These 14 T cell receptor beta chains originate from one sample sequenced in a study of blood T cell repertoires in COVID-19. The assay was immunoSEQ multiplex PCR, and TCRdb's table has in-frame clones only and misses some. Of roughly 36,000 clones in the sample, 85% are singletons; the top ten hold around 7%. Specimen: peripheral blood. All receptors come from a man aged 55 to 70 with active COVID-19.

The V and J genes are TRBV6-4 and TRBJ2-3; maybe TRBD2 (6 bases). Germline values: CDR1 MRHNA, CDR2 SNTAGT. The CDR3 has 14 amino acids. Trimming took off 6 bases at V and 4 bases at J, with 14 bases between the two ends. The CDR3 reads CASSPRRGADTQYF. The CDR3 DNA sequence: TGTGCCAGCAGCCCGAGGAGGGGTGCAGATACGCAGTATTTT.

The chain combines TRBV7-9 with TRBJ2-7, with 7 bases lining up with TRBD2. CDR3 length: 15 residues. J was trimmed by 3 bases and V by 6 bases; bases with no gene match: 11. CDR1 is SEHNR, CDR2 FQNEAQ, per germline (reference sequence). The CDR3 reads CASSQTSGTDYEQYV. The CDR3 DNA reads TGTGCCAGCAGTCAAACAAGCGGGACCGACTACGAGCAGTACGTC.

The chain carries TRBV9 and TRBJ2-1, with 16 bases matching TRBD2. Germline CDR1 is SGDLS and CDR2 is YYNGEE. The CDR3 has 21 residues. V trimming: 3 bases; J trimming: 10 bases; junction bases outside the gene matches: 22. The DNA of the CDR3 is TGTGCCAGCAGCGAGCCCGCGGGACAGGGGGGACTAGCGGGAGGGCCAGGGGAGCAGTTCTTC. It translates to CASSEPAGQGGLAGGPGEQFF.

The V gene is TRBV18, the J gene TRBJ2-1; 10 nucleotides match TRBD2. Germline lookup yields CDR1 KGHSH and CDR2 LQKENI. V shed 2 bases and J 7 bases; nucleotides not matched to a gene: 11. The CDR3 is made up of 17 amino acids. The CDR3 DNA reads TGTGCCAGCTCACCAGGGCTAGCGGGAGTGTTAGGGAATGAGCAGTTCTTC. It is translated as CASSPGLAGVLGNEQFF.

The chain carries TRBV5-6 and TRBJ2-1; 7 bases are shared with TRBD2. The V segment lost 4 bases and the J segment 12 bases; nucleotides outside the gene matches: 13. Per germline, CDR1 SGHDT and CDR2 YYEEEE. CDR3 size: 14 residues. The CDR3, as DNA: TGTGCCAGCAGCGCTGGGATAGGGACTATAGGGCAGTTCTTC. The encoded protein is CASSAGIGTIGQFF.

For the CDR3, the DNA is TGTGCCAGCAGTCCCGTAGGGCTAGCGGATTACAATGAGCAGTTCTTC. Translating it yields CASSPVGLADYNEQFF. This chain joins TRBV28 and TRBJ2-1; 7 bases match TRBD2. Germline V gives CDR1 MDHEN, CDR2 SYDVKM. The CDR3 runs 16 residues. V shed 5 bases, J shed 4 bases, and the junction held 11 bases outside the gene matches.

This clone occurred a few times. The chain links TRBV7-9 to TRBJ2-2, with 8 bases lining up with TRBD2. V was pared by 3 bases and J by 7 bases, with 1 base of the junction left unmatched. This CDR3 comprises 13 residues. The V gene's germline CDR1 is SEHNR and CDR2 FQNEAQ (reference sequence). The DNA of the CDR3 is TGTGCCAGCAGCTTTAGCGGGGTCGGGGAGCTGTTTTTT. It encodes CASSFSGVGELFF. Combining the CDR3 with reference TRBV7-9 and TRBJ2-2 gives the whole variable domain DTGVSQNPRHKITKRGQNVTFRCDPISEHNRLYWYRQTLGQGPEFLTYFQNEAQLEKSRLLSDRFSAERPKGSFSTLEIQRTEQGDSAMYLCASSFSGVGELFFGEGSRLTVL.

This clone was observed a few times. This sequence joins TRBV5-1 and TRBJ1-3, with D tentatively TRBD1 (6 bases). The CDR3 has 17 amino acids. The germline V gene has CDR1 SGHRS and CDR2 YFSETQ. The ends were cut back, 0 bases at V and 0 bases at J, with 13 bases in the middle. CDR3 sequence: CASSLAGTGLSGNTIYF. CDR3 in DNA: TGCGCCAGCAGCTTGGCTGGAACAGGGCTCTCTGGAAACACCATATATTTT.

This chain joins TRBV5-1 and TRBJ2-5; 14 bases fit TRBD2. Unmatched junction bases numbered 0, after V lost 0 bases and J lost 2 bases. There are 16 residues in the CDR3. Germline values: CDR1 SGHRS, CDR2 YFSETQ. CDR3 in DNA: TGCGCCAGCAGCTTGGGGACTAGCGGGAGGCAAGAGACCCAGTACTTC. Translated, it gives CASSLGTSGRQETQYF.

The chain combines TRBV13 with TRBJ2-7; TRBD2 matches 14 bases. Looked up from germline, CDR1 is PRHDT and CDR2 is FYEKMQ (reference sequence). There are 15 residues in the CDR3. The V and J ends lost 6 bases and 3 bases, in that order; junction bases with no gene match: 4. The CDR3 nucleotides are TGTGCCAGCAGTCGACTAGCGGGAGGGAACTACGAGCAGTACTTC. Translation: CASSRLAGGNYEQYF.

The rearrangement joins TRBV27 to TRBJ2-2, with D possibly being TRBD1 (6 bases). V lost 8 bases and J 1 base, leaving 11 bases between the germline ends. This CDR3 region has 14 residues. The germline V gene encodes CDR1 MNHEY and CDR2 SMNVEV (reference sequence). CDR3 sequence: CASGDTWNTGELFF. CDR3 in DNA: TGTGCCAGCGGGGACACATGGAACACCGGGGAGCTGTTTTTT.

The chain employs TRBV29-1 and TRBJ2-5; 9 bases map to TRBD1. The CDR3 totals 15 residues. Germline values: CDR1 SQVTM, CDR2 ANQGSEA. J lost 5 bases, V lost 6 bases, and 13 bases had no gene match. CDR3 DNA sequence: TGCAGCGTGGAACGCTACAGGGGGCAATCCGAGACCCAGTACTTC. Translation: CSVERYRGQSETQYF.

The chain's CDR3 is CASSLRLAGIYNEQFF. Written as DNA, the CDR3 is TGTGCCAGCAGTCTACGACTAGCGGGAATTTACAATGAGCAGTTCTTC. The chain links TRBV11-2 to TRBJ2-1; 11 nucleotides match TRBD2. Germline-derived CDR1 and CDR2 are SGHAT and FQNNGV. J lost 4 bases, V lost 6 bases, and 8 bases had no gene match. The length of the CDR3 is 16 residues.

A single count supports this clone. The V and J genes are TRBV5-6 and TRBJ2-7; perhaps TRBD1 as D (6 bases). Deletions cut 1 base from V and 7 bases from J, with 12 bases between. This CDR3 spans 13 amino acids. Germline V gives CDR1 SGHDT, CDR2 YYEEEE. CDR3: CASSLPGAREQYV. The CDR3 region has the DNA TGTGCCAGCAGCTTGCCAGGGGCGAGAGAGCAGTACGTC.